The 19 T cell receptor beta chains below come from one sample, sequenced in a study of tumor and adjacent non-tumor tissue in lung cancer. Three rounds of nested PCR, following a modified ARM-PCR protocol, produced the TCRbeta library. TCRdb itself ran the multiplex PCR reads through MiXCR, one entry per CDR3 protein. The sample has some 90,000 distinct CDR3 sequences, approximately 57% seen once. No cell sorting was done before RNA was extracted from the tissue. Sequenced sample: lung tumor tissue. The receptors shown here come from a man between 65 and 85 years old with non-small cell lung cancer.

This clonotype qualifies as medium-sized. The chain joins TRBV11-2 to TRBJ1-4; TRBD1 aligns across 8 bases. The CDR3 sequence is 15 residues long. CDR1 and CDR2 from the germline V gene are SGHAT and FQNNGV. The V gene end was trimmed by 5 bases and the J gene end by 4 bases; junction bases not matched to a gene: 6. Here the CDR3 reads CASSKQGDHNEKLFF. For the CDR3, the DNA is TGTGCCAGCAGCAAACAGGGGGACCATAATGAAAAACTGTTTTTT.

In the case of this clonotype: A much bigger clone sits one base away, suggesting this may be a read error. This chain connects TRBV5-5 to TRBJ2-1; D not certain. Looked up from germline, CDR1 is SGHKS and CDR2 is YYEKEE (reference sequence). Deletions cut 10 bases from V and 3 bases from J, with 11 bases between. The CDR3 sequence is 12 residues long. CDR3 residues: CARLQGYNEQFF. CDR3 sequence (DNA): TGTGCCCGCCTGCAAGGCTACAATGAGCAGTTCTTC.

As regards this clonotype: Here the CDR3 omits its conserved ending phenylalanine or tryptophan, so a read error is the likely source. The chain uses TRBV7-8 and TRBJ1-4; TRBD1 matches at 9 bases. The length of the CDR3 is 12 residues. The trim removed 8 bases at V and 10 bases at J, leaving 5 bases unmatched. Germline V lookup: CDR1 SGHVS, CDR2 FQNEAQ. The CDR3 loop reads CASGRDRAKLFL. CDR3 in DNA: TGTGCCAGCGGGAGGGACAGGGCAAAACTGTTTTTG.

This clonotype was seen a handful of times. This could be a read error, since a much larger clone is one nucleotide away. The chain recombines TRBV12-3 or TRBV12-4 with TRBJ2-7, with D possibly matching TRBD1 (5 bases). The CDR3 contains 13 residues. CDR3 in DNA: TGTGTCAGCAGTCTTCAGGGCCCCTATGAGCAGTACTTC. The encoded protein is CVSSLQGPYEQYF.

The CDR3 DNA is TGTGTCGGGAGCCTGACGGGAGATGACTACACCTTC. Translating it yields CVGSLTGDDYTF. The chain links TRBV6-1 to TRBJ1-2; D is ambiguous. The CDR3 is 12 residues long. Germline V gives CDR1 MNHNS, CDR2 SASEGT.

This clonotype was counted a few times. A much larger clone differs by one base, so this may be a read error. The chain recombines TRBV6-5 with TRBJ1-2, with D maybe TRBD1 (6 bases). This CDR3 comprises 17 residues. Germline-derived CDR1 and CDR2 are MNHEY and SVGAGI. The CDR3 sequence is CASSVTQGRSPSYDYTF. CDR3 bases: TGTGCCAGCAGTGTCACACAGGGTAGAAGTCCCTCATATGACTACACCTTC.

On this clonotype: At one end the junction does not follow the germline gene, possibly because of a read error. The chain combines TRBV20-1 with TRBJ2-2; TRBD2 matches at 7 bases. CDR1 DFQATT and CDR2 SNEGSKA come from the germline V gene (reference sequence). This CDR3 spans 18 amino acids. The CDR3: CSARDSRGAGTNTGELFF. CDR3 coding DNA: TGTAGTGCTAGAGATTCCAGAGGAGCGGGGACGAACACCGGGGAGCTGTTTTTT.

Comments on this clonotype: This sequence may be a read error, since a much larger clone differs from it by one base. The V gene is TRBV20-1, the J gene TRBJ1-6; D ambiguous. This CDR3 comprises 14 residues. Germline V CDR1 and CDR2: DFQATT, SNEGSKA (reference sequence). In nucleotides, the CDR3 is TGCGGTGCTCAGAGTCCGGAAATTTGGCCACCCCTCCACTTT. Its protein product is CGAQSPEIWPPLHF.

Note on this clonotype: An end of the junction does not agree with germline; a read error may underlie this. The rearrangement joins TRBV28 to TRBJ1-6; TRBD1 is a possible D gene (6 bases). CDR1 and CDR2 from the germline V gene are MDHEN and SYDVKM. The CDR3 is 14 amino acids. CDR3 sequence: CTSSLMQGNSPLHF. CDR3 nucleotide sequence: TGTACCAGCAGTTTGATGCAGGGGAATTCACCCCTCCACTTT.

This clonotype was seen many times. The chain has TRBV20-1 and TRBJ1-4; a possible D gene is TRBD1 (5 bases). The germline CDR1 and CDR2 sequences are DFQATT and SNEGSKA (reference sequence). The V gene lost 4 bases and the J gene lost 8 bases, with 14 bases spanning the gap. This CDR3 is built from 13 residues. DNA for the CDR3: TGCAGTGCTACGACAGTGCCCGAAGAAAAACTGTTTTTT. Protein product: CSATTVPEEKLFF.

The V call is TRBV12-3 or TRBV12-4, the J call TRBJ2-3; no firm D call. V lost 9 bases to trimming and J lost 4 bases, with 11 bases between them. CDR3 size: 12 residues. CDR3 protein: CASSWEADTQYF. The CDR3, as DNA: TGTGCCAGTAGCTGGGAAGCAGATACGCAGTATTTT.

Details on this clonotype: At one of its ends the junction is not consistent with the germline gene, which may arise from a read error. The gene calls are TRBV11-2 and TRBJ2-7; 7 bases map to TRBD2. Germline V gives CDR1 SGHAT, CDR2 FQNNGV. The CDR3 runs 15 residues. CDR3 sequence: CASGVQRGRLYEQYF. The CDR3 DNA sequence: TGCGCCAGCGGCGTACAGCGGGGAAGACTTTACGAGCAGTACTTC.

This clonotype was detected only a few times. The genes are TRBV5-5 and TRBJ1-5; 10 positions match TRBD1. Germline V gives CDR1 SGHKS, CDR2 YYEKEE (reference sequence). Trimming took 6 bases from V and 1 from J; bases not matched to a gene: 4. This CDR3 spans 15 amino acids. The CDR3 protein is CASNWGQGSNQPQHF. The CDR3 nucleotides are TGTGCCAGCAACTGGGGACAGGGGAGCAATCAGCCCCAGCATTTT. The full variable domain, with the rest looked up from reference TRBV5-5 and TRBJ1-5, is DAGVTQSPTHLIKTRGQQVTLRCSPISGHKSVSWYQQVLGQGPQFIFQYYEKEERGRGNFPDRFSARQFPNYSSELNVNALLLGDSALYLCASNWGQGSNQPQHFGDGTRLSIL.

A remark on this clonotype: Lacking the conserved final phenylalanine or tryptophan, this CDR3 likely reflects a read error. The rearrangement joins TRBV12-3 or TRBV12-4 to TRBJ2-7; perhaps TRBD2 as D (5 bases). The CDR3 is 14 amino acids. V was pared by 5 bases and J by 6 bases, with 17 bases between. CDR3 region: CASSPSERVGEQYL. In nucleotides, the CDR3 is TGTGCCAGCAGTCCGTCGGAGAGGGTCGGCGAGCAGTACCTC.

This chain uses TRBV29-1 with TRBJ2-5; TRBD1 aligns across 11 bases. The CDR3 sequence is 15 residues long. J lost 9 bases, V lost 4 bases, and 13 bases had no gene match. Per germline, CDR1 SQVTM and CDR2 ANQGSEA. The CDR3: CSVGGDRGCGEAQYF. CDR3 bases: TGCAGCGTTGGAGGGGACAGGGGGTGCGGGGAGGCCCAGTACTTC.

In regard to this clonotype: Just one base apart from a much larger clone, this may be a read error. The chain carries TRBV6-1 and TRBJ1-4, with 8 bases lining up with TRBD1. Germline V CDR1 and CDR2: MNHNS, SASEGT. J gave up 0 bases and V 4 bases, and 13 bases lay outside the gene matches. The CDR3 is 19 amino acids. The CDR3 DNA reads as TGTGCCAGCAGTGTTCGCTTCTGGGACAGGCAAACAACTAATGAAAAACTGTTTTTT. Translating gives CASSVRFWDRQTTNEKLFF.

Worth noting for this clonotype: The missing conserved phenylalanine or tryptophan at the end of this CDR3 makes a read error likely. V is TRBV11-2 and J is TRBJ1-1; perhaps TRBD1 as D (6 bases). The V end lost 5 bases, the J end lost 5 bases, and 27 bases lay between the germline ends. CDR3 size: 18 residues. Germline CDR1 SGHAT, CDR2 FQNNGV. This chain's CDR3 is CASSGHHGTISRETEAFI. In nucleotides, the CDR3 is TGTGCCAGCAGCGGGCATCATGGGACAATCTCTAGGGAGACTGAAGCTTTCATT.

Of note for this clonotype: This may be a read error, as it is one base from a much larger clone. The V call is TRBV6-5, the J call TRBJ2-1; D is unresolved. Germline V gene data show CDR1 as MNHEY and CDR2 as SVGAGI. The CDR3 extends over 15 amino acids. CDR3 residues: CVSSYSSGSYNEQFF. Written as DNA, the CDR3 is TGTGTCAGCAGTTACTCTAGTGGCTCCTACAATGAGCAGTTCTTC.

This clonotype has only a few counts. Given a much more abundant clone one base away, this may be a read error. The CDR3 DNA sequence: TGCAGCATTGAACTAGCCAAAAACATTCAGTACTTC. Translation gives CSIELAKNIQYF. This rearrangement joins TRBV29-1 to TRBJ2-4; no clear D. Germline V CDR1 and CDR2: SQVTM, ANQGSEA. This CDR3 has 12 residues.